This T cell receptor (beta chain) was obtained from a study of cytomegalovirus exposure and HLA in healthy donors. The PCR used 60 Vbeta and 13 Jbeta primers. Clones were sequenced by immunoSEQ multiplex PCR, and TCRdb holds only the in-frame ones, with some missing. The sample contains about 180,000 clones, about 72% of which appear only once. Everyone who donated was a healthy bone marrow donor. The study, taken as a whole, reports: CMV serostatus stood as the only immune exposure information on hand.

On this clone: Its antigen remains unknown.

The sequence came from a human donor in good health. Sequencing used PBMCs.

This CDR3 is CASSSGGGSPLHF. CDR3 DNA sequence: TGTGCCAGTAGTAGTGGGGGGGGATCACCCCTCCACTTT. The rearrangement links TRBV19 to TRBJ1-6, with D perhaps matching TRBD1 (5 bases). Germline V gene sequence: CDR1 LNHDA, CDR2 SQIVND (reference sequence). The CDR3 consists of 13 residues. The ends were cut back, 4 bases at V and 10 bases at J, with 11 bases in the middle. Drawing the rest from reference TRBV19 and TRBJ1-6, the complete variable domain is DGGITQSPKYLFRKEGQNVTLSCEQNLNHDAMYWYRQDPGQGLRLIYYSQIVNDFQKGDIAEGYSVSREKKESFPLTVTSAQKNPTAFYLCASSSGGGSPLHFGNGTRLTVT.